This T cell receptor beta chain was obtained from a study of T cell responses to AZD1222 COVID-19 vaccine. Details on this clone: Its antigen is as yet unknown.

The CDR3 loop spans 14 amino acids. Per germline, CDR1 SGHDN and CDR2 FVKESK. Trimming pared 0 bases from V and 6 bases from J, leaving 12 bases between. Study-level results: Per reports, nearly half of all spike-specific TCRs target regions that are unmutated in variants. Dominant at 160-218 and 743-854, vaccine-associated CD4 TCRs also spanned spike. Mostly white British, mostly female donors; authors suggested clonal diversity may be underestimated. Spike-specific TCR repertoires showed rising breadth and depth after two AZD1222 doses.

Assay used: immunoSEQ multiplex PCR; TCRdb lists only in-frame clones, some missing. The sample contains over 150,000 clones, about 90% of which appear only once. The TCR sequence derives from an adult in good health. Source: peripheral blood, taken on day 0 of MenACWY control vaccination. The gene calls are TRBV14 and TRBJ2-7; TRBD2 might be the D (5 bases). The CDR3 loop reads CASSQETWAGEQYF. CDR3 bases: TGTGCCAGCAGCCAAGAAACATGGGCGGGCGAGCAGTACTTC.